This TCR beta chain was sequenced for a study of CD8 T cell repertoires and HIV-1 epitope variants. Study overall: Epitopes were three Gag families plus Nef HW9 and YT9. Enriched T cells were co-cultured with equal autologous T cell-negative cells.

TCRdb's table, derived via immunoSEQ multiplex PCR, lists solely in-frame clones and lacks some. The table includes thousands of clones, around 69% detected once. CDR1 and CDR2 from the germline V gene are MNHEY and SMNVEV (reference sequence). V lost 6 bases, J lost 6 bases, and 14 bases lay in between. The CDR3 totals 13 residues. This clone was found a few times. No antigen is known for it. This sequence was found in a male donor with HIV. The sequencing sample was made of cultured CD8+ T cells derived from PBMCs. The V call is TRBV27, the J call TRBJ1-1; D possibly corresponds to TRBD1 (5 bases). The CDR3 nucleotides are TGTGCCAGCAGGTGGGGGACGTGGGCTGAAGCTTTCTTT. Encoded protein: CASRWGTWAEAFF.